Listed below are T cell receptor beta chains from one sample, sequenced in a study of T cells in Graves' hyperthyroidism and ophthalmopathy. From the multiplex PCR reads, TCRdb called clonotypes with MiXCR, one entry per CDR3 protein. Among around 600,000 distinct CDR3 sequences listed, more than 13% were seen once. Sequenced sample: blood. These receptors all stem from a woman younger than 30 with Graves' ophthalmopathy. CDR3s include the opening cysteine and the closing phenylalanine or tryptophan.

V,J,CDR3
TRBV11-3,TRBJ2-3,CASSLTGTNFDTQYF
TRBV27,TRBJ2-7,CASSLMGGLAGASFWYEQYF
TRBV27,TRBJ1-6,CASSSPDRNSYNSPLHF
TRBV5-1,TRBJ2-1,CASSTASGKHNEQFF
TRBV20-1,TRBJ2-2,CSASGQYTGELFF
TRBV12-3/TRBV12-4,TRBJ1-5,CASSLQSRGVIGNQPQHF
TRBV7-8,TRBJ2-7,CASSLGGREQYF
TRBV18,TRBJ2-7,CAGSPSGLAGLYEQYF
TRBV11-3,TRBJ2-3,CASSFIRRGSTSTDTQYF
TRBV28,TRBJ2-7,CASSLPGREQYF
TRBV2,TRBJ1-4,CASSRTRAGEKLFF
TRBV2,TRBJ2-6,CASSSRVSGANVLTF
TRBV19,TRBJ1-2,CASHRAGRENYGYTF
TRBV30,TRBJ1-6,CAWRGIQGFVNSPLHF
TRBV11-3,TRBJ2-5,CASSPAPQTQYF
TRBV29-1,TRBJ1-2,CSVDRPLTGGGGYTF
TRBV5-1,TRBJ2-5,CASSSASGAETQYF
TRBV20-1,TRBJ1-1,CSARDRGWAEAFF
TRBV9,TRBJ2-5,CASSPAQGKLETQYF
TRBV5-8,TRBJ1-1,CASSWGRDTEAFF
TRBV19,TRBJ2-6,CASSPGDRFNSGANVLTF
TRBV28,TRBJ2-1,CASSLQGAAGRRDNEQFF
TRBV5-1,TRBJ1-5,CASTDRVNQPQHF
TRBV30,TRBJ2-5,CAWETGLAGVETQYF
TRBV6-5,TRBJ1-2,CASSYRAETGVGYTF
TRBV11-2,TRBJ2-1,CASSLGTSGSPGQFF
TRBV28,TRBJ2-4,CASSWAGSIQYF
TRBV19,TRBJ2-7,CASSIPGLGSYEQYF
TRBV7-6,TRBJ2-2,CASSRRYLGLTGGELFF
TRBV27,TRBJ1-5,CASSSLVLAGGAGQPQHF
TRBV7-3,TRBJ2-1,CASSLIGIGGSYNEQFF
TRBV6-1,TRBJ1-1,CASSLPTSTEEAFF
TRBV20-1,TRBJ2-1,CSARLAGEIHEQFF
TRBV27,TRBJ1-2,CASSLRQGDVYGYTF
TRBV2,TRBJ1-6,CASSDGRRLNSPLHF
TRBV12-5,TRBJ1-5,CASGLSNQPQHF
TRBV5-6,TRBJ1-2,CATAGTMHGYTF
TRBV12-3/TRBV12-4,TRBJ2-2,CASRGLAEFTGELFF
TRBV3-1,TRBJ2-1,CASSTRLAYNEQFF
TRBV5-6,TRBJ1-1,CASRDYRMSTEAFF
TRBV6-1,TRBJ2-7,CASSASFPQEQYF
TRBV2,TRBJ2-7,CASSATGSSYEQYF
TRBV29-1,TRBJ1-4,CSVAQGPNEKLFF
TRBV14,TRBJ2-5,CASRDRGKTQYF
TRBV19,TRBJ2-7,CASSIAWTGAYEQYF
TRBV20-1,TRBJ2-7,CSARDYQSSYEQYF
TRBV7-9,TRBJ2-3,CASSATDKTDTQYF
TRBV20-1,TRBJ2-2,CSARDGREGTGELFF
TRBV6-2/TRBV6-3,TRBJ2-5,CASLWGGSQTQYF
TRBV3-1,TRBJ2-1,CASSATSGRPSNEQFF
TRBV25-1,TRBJ1-1,CASSEYAFEGFDTEAFF